The present entry profiles one T cell receptor beta chain with its context. The source of the sample is a study of blood T cell repertoires in COVID-19. Overall study: Acute and convalescent COVID-19 samples came from the United States, Italy and Spain. T cells, B-cell-depleted T cells, or PBMCs provided the cDNA or gDNA that served as material.

Original analysis: Estimated nucleated cell counts came from reference gene primer amplification. Generated by immunoSEQ multiplex PCR, the TCRdb table keeps only in-frame clones and is missing some. That table gives V, J and clone size, and the DNA gave D and trimming. The sample shows 160,000 or so clones, just under 90% of them seen only once. Trimming removed 4 bases from V and 4 bases from J, with 10 bases in between. Germline assignment: CDR1 ENHRY and CDR2 SYGVKD. The CDR3 extends over 13 amino acids. Sequencing was performed on peripheral blood. This TCR was recovered from a woman aged 70-85 years with COVID-19, enrolled during active disease. This rearrangement joins TRBV10-3 to TRBJ1-2; D is unclear. The chain's CDR3 is CAISGPGIYGYTF. CDR3 DNA: TGTGCCATCAGTGGTCCGGGAATCTATGGCTACACCTTC.